A few counts support the clone carrying this TCR beta chain. CDR1 is SGHRS, CDR2 YFSETQ, per germline. The V end was cut by 0 bases, the J end by 2 bases, with 11 bases between. This CDR3 has 16 residues. This entry is derived from a study of T cells in Graves' hyperthyroidism and ophthalmopathy. Amplified regions were TCR beta CDR3 sequences from RNA transcripts. The study used the HTBI primer set for a first-round RT-PCR of the TCR CDR3. Each CDR3 protein is one row after TCRdb ran MiXCR on the multiplex PCR reads. This sample has 300,000 to 400,000 distinct CDR3 sequences, with approximately 15% found just once.

The origin of this receptor is a woman in her fifties or sixties with Graves' hyperthyroidism. The sequencing input was blood. The chain recombines TRBV5-1 with TRBJ1-4; D gene unclear. CDR3 region: CASSLAGGWTNEKLFF. CDR3 in DNA: TGCGCCAGCAGCTTGGCCGGAGGGTGGACTAATGAAAAACTGTTTTTT.